These 30 T cell receptor beta chains came from one sample sequenced in a study of tumor-infiltrating lymphocytes in primary liver carcinoma. TCR beta cDNA was reverse-transcribed from roughly 520 ng of total RNA. The reaction used a constant-region primer and ProtoScript II reverse transcriptase. Construction of TCR beta libraries relied on three successive nested multiplex PCR rounds employing slightly modified ARM-PCR. Investigators reported that the first two PCR rounds, at roughly 11 cycles each, used TRBV1-TRBV30 forward primers with a C-beta reverse primer. TCRdb reprocessed the multiplex PCR reads with MiXCR, giving one entry per CDR3 protein. Here the sample spans approximately 300,000 distinct CDR3 sequences, about 62% being singletons. Out of unsorted whole blood came the blood RNA, and germline DNA was extracted as well. Sequencing used peripheral blood. These receptors came from a man aged 40-50 years with primary liver carcinoma and hepatitis B virus infection.

Ten or more counts support this clonotype. This chain uses TRBV5-5 with TRBJ2-3; D not certain. Germline CDR1 is SGHKS and CDR2 is YYEKEE (reference sequence). This CDR3 comprises 12 residues. The V end lost 4 bases, the J end lost 5 bases, and 8 bases lay between the germline ends. CDR3 loop: CASSQNVDTQYF. CDR3 sequence (DNA): TGTGCCAGCAGCCAGAATGTAGATACGCAGTATTTT.

Ten or more counts support this clonotype. V and J are TRBV6-2 or TRBV6-3 and TRBJ2-1, with no clear D. Per germline, CDR1 MNHEY and CDR2 SVGEGT. The ends were cut back, 6 bases at V and 5 bases at J, with 5 bases in the middle. The CDR3 covers 11 residues. The CDR3 reads CASSYHNEQFF. The DNA for the CDR3 is TGTGCCAGCAGCTACCACAATGAGCAGTTCTTC.

Many counts were recorded for this clonotype. V and J are TRBV11-2 and TRBJ2-3; no definite D call. CDR1 is SGHAT and CDR2 is FQNNGV in the germline V gene. This CDR3 region has 14 residues. The germline V and J ends were trimmed by 0 bases and 2 bases, with 6 bases remaining between them. The CDR3 nucleotides are TGTGCCAGCAGCTTAGATGTCCCCACAGATACGCAGTATTTT. Encoded protein: CASSLDVPTDTQYF.

The genes are TRBV5-1 and TRBJ2-7; D ambiguous. Germline V gene lookup returns CDR1 SGHRS and CDR2 YFSETQ. The CDR3 has 14 amino acids. Deletions cut 2 bases from V and 3 bases from J, with 12 bases between. CDR3 loop: CASSLSEVGYEQYF. CDR3 coding DNA: TGCGCCAGCAGCTTATCAGAGGTGGGCTACGAGCAGTACTTC.

This clonotype was counted at least ten times. The V call is TRBV4-2, the J call TRBJ2-3; unclear D gene. Germline V gene lookup returns CDR1 LGHNA and CDR2 YNFKEQ. This CDR3 contains 16 residues. With 0 bases removed from V and 1 base from J, the gap between germline ends came to 11 bases. The CDR3 nucleotides are TGTGCCAGCAGCCAAGAGTCAGCCCCTCGCACAGATACGCAGTATTTT. Translated, it gives CASSQESAPRTDTQYF.

In its sample, this clonotype was seen once. The gene calls are TRBV10-2 and TRBJ2-7; TRBD1 aligns across 7 bases. The CDR3 runs 16 residues. Trimming at V came to 6 bases and at J to 5 bases, leaving 16 bases not matched to a gene. CDR1 and CDR2 (germline): WSHSY, SAAADI. The CDR3 DNA is TGCGCCAGCAGGCTGACCGCCGGGACAGCAACCCACGAGCAGTACTTC. Translated: CASRLTAGTATHEQYF.

This clonotype was seen many times. V usage is TRBV11-2 and J usage is TRBJ2-7, with D possibly matching TRBD1 (5 bases). Trimming cost V 1 base and J 4 bases, with 14 bases left between them. The germline gives CDR1 SGHAT, CDR2 FQNNGV. This CDR3 is 15 amino acids long. The DNA for the CDR3 is TGTGCCAGCAGCTTAGCTCAGGGATGGGAATACGAGCAGTACTTC. Translating it yields CASSLAQGWEYEQYF. The full variable domain, with the rest looked up from reference TRBV11-2 and TRBJ2-7, is EAGVAQSPRYKIIEKRQSVAFWCNPISGHATLYWYQQILGQGPKLLIQFQNNGVVDDSQLPKDRFSAERLKGVDSTLKIQPAKLEDSAVYLCASSLAQGWEYEQYFGPGTRLTVT.

This clonotype was picked up many times. The genes are TRBV5-6 and TRBJ2-4; D unclear. V was pared by 4 bases and J by 7 bases, with 12 bases between. Germline lookup yields CDR1 SGHDT and CDR2 YYEEEE. The CDR3 extends over 13 amino acids. The CDR3 loop is CASSNDPRNIQYF. The DNA for the CDR3 is TGTGCCAGCAGCAACGATCCGCGGAACATTCAGTACTTC.

The V and J genes are TRBV5-5 and TRBJ1-1; no clear D gene. V was cut by 1 base and J by 4 bases, with 8 bases left in between. Germline V gene lookup returns CDR1 SGHKS and CDR2 YYEKEE (reference sequence). This CDR3 has 13 residues. The CDR3 is CASSLSPSTEAFF. CDR3 nucleotide sequence: TGTGCCAGCAGCTTGAGTCCCAGCACTGAAGCTTTCTTT.

As to this clonotype: A read error may be the cause here, since a much bigger clone is one base away. This chain joins TRBV4-2 and TRBJ2-6; perhaps D is TRBD1 or TRBD2 (5 bases each). The germline V gene encodes CDR1 LGHNA and CDR2 YNFKEQ. The CDR3 length is 19 residues. The CDR3: CASSPTPGMVDSGANVLNF. The CDR3, as DNA: TGTGCCAGCAGCCCAACTCCGGGGATGGTAGACTCTGGGGCCAACGTCCTGAATTTC.

This sequence joins TRBV6-6 and TRBJ2-2; 7 positions agree with TRBD1. Germline V gene data show CDR1 as MNHNY and CDR2 as SVGAGI (reference sequence). The CDR3 length is 15 residues. After removal of 8 bases from V and 0 bases from J, the junction contained 6 bases not matched to a gene. CDR3 DNA: TGTGCCAGCGGTATGGACAGGCCGAACACCGGGGAGCTGTTTTTT. This gives the protein CASGMDRPNTGELFF.

A note on this clonotype: A much larger clone sits a single nucleotide away, making a read error possible. This chain uses TRBV6-1 with TRBJ1-4; TRBD1 is a possible D gene (5 bases). CDR3 length equals 14 residues. The germline V and J ends were trimmed by 7 bases and 7 bases, with 16 bases remaining between them. In germline, CDR1 is MNHNS, CDR2 SASEGT. CDR3 in amino acids: CASKPRGLVEKLFF. As DNA, the CDR3 is TGTGCCAGCAAGCCGCGGGGACTGGTTGAAAAACTGTTTTTT.

As DNA, the CDR3 is TGCGCCAGCACCTCATTCGGAGACAGCCAAGAGACCCAGTACTTC. Protein: CASTSFGDSQETQYF. J is TRBJ2-5 and V is TRBV5-1, with D possibly TRBD1 on 5 matching bases. The CDR3 extends over 15 amino acids. CDR1 and CDR2 from the germline V gene are SGHRS and YFSETQ. The germline V and J ends were trimmed by 6 bases and 1 base, with 16 bases remaining between them.

This clonotype occurred once. The rearrangement uses TRBV20-1 and TRBJ1-2; D is unresolved. Germline V gives CDR1 DFQATT, CDR2 SNEGSKA (reference sequence). The CDR3 is 14 amino acids. V was pared by 3 bases and J by 8 bases, with 19 bases between. The CDR3 protein is CSASRIGSYYGYTF. CDR3 bases: TGCAGTGCTAGTAGGATTGGGAGCTATTACGGCTACACCTTC.

To note about this clonotype: Because it lacks the conserved phenylalanine or tryptophan at the end, this CDR3 is likely a read error. The CDR3, as DNA: TGTGCCAGCCAGGGTCCTTCCTACGAGCAGTACATC. It is translated as CASQGPSYEQYI. The chain is built from TRBV28 and TRBJ2-7, with a weak D call TRBD1 (5 bases). V lost 8 bases, J lost 1 base, and 9 bases lay in between. This CDR3 has 12 amino acids. Per germline, CDR1 MDHEN and CDR2 SYDVKM.

Worth noting for this clonotype: This sequence may be a read error, since a much larger clone differs from it by one base. The V call is TRBV6-2 or TRBV6-3, the J call TRBJ1-1; D unresolved. This CDR3 region has 12 residues. Trimming took off 2 bases at V and 9 bases at J, with 10 bases between the two ends. The germline CDR1 and CDR2 sequences are MNHEY and SVGEGT. CDR3 region: CASSYGRSQAFF. The CDR3 DNA is TGTGCCAGCAGTTACGGGCGATCTCAAGCTTTCTTT.

The chain has TRBV24-1 and TRBJ2-3; the D gene is possibly TRBD2 (5 bases). The CDR3 covers 14 residues. Germline V gene sequence: CDR1 KGHDR, CDR2 SFDVKD. Deletions cut 4 bases from V and 1 base from J, with 8 bases between. As DNA, the CDR3 is TGTGCCACCAGTGAACTTAGCGGCACAGATACGCAGTATTTT. Protein sequence: CATSELSGTDTQYF.

A word on this clonotype: At one end, the junction sequence differs from germline, possibly due to a read error. This chain joins TRBV28 and TRBJ2-1, with D hard to call. CDR1 and CDR2 (germline): MDHEN, SYDVKM. The CDR3 extends over 13 amino acids. CDR3 residues: CTSSRQSHNEQFF. The CDR3 DNA reads TGTACCAGCAGCCGTCAAAGCCACAATGAGCAGTTCTTC.

Worth noting for this clonotype: A much larger clonotype is one base distant, so this may be a read error. The genes are TRBV29-1 and TRBJ2-7; D may be TRBD1 (7 bases). The CDR3 covers 14 residues. Germline lookup yields CDR1 SQVTM and CDR2 ANQGSEA. V was trimmed by 3 bases and J by 4 bases, leaving 16 bases between them. The CDR3 DNA sequence: TGCAGCGTTGAGCGGCAGGGGGGTGATTACGAGCAGTACTTC. This codes for CSVERQGGDYEQYF.

This clonotype was seen just once. The chain employs TRBV4-1 and TRBJ1-1; D gene uncertain. CDR3 length equals 16 residues. CDR1 and CDR2 from the germline V gene are MGHRA and YSYEKL. With 0 bases removed from V and 4 bases from J, the gap between germline ends came to 15 bases. The CDR3 sequence: CASSQDTRAMITEAFF. The CDR3 DNA is TGCGCCAGCAGCCAAGATACAAGGGCGATGATCACTGAAGCTTTCTTT.

This chain joins TRBV5-6 and TRBJ2-7, with 13 bases lining up with TRBD2. The germline CDR1 and CDR2 sequences are SGHDT and YYEEEE. CDR3 length: 14 amino acids. Trimming cost V 5 bases and J 8 bases; bases outside gene matches: 7. DNA for the CDR3: TGTGCCAGCAGAAACGGACTAGCGGGAGTTAAGCAGTACTTC. Amino acids: CASRNGLAGVKQYF. The full variable domain, in which reference TRBV5-6 and TRBJ2-7 provide the parts outside the CDR3, is DAGVTQSPTHLIKTRGQQVTLRCSPKSGHDTVSWYQQALGQGPQFIFQYYEEEERQRGNFPDRFSGHQFPNYSSELNVNALLLGDSALYLCASRNGLAGVKQYFGPGTRLTVT.

This clonotype was detected only once. Its ends do not fully match the called genes, so a read error is possible. The chain uses TRBV11-1 and TRBJ1-6, with 9 bases that match TRBD1. CDR3 length: 19 amino acids. Germline V gene lookup returns CDR1 SGHAT and CDR2 FQDESV (reference sequence). The CDR3 reads CASSSSASGTGFHNSLLHF. The CDR3 DNA sequence: TGTGCCAGCAGCTCGTCCGCATCCGGGACAGGGTTCCATAATTCACTCCTCCATTTT. The full variable domain, with the rest looked up from reference TRBV11-1 and TRBJ1-6, is EAEVAQSPRYKITEKSQAVAFWCDPISGHATLYWYRQILGQGPELLVQFQDESVVDDSQLPKDRFSAERLKGVDSTLKIQPAELGDSAMYLCASSSSASGTGFHNSLLHFGNGTRLTVT.

As concerns this clonotype: A read error is possible here, since a much larger clone lies one base away. The CDR3 region is CAISESRVDRLRVKQYF. The CDR3, as DNA: TGTGCCATCAGTGAGTCTCGAGTAGACAGACTTCGGGTCAAGCAGTACTTC. The chain couples TRBV10-3 to TRBJ2-7; D is possibly TRBD1 (5 bases). Germline V gene lookup returns CDR1 ENHRY and CDR2 SYGVKD. This CDR3 has 17 amino acids. V lost 0 bases, J lost 8 bases, and 23 bases lay in between.

On this clonotype: The junction departs from the called germline gene at one end, perhaps through a read error. The rearrangement joins TRBV12-3 or TRBV12-4 to TRBJ2-3, with 12 bases that match TRBD2. CDR3 length: 15 amino acids. CDR3 protein: CASSLAGGPTVTQYF. CDR3 nucleotides: TGTGCCAGCAGTCTAGCGGGAGGGCCCACAGTTACGCAGTATTTT.

This clonotype occurred a few times. The chain recombines TRBV12-3 or TRBV12-4 with TRBJ2-3; 7 bases are a match to TRBD1. V shed 3 bases, J shed 13 bases, and the junction held 7 bases outside the gene matches. The CDR3 loop spans 12 amino acids. Here the CDR3 DNA reads TGTGCCAGCAGTTTTTCCAGGGGGAGTAAGTATTTT. Encoded protein: CASSFSRGSKYF.

V usage is TRBV12-3 or TRBV12-4 and J usage is TRBJ1-6; D might be TRBD1 (5 bases). There are 14 residues in the CDR3. V was cut by 7 bases and J by 10 bases, with 17 bases left in between. In DNA form, the CDR3 reads TGTGCCAGCATTCTCAGACGGGGGATCTCACCCCTCCACTTT. It is translated as CASILRRGISPLHF.

Details on this clonotype: Likely a read error: the CDR3 ends without its conserved phenylalanine or tryptophan. This chain links TRBV4-1 with TRBJ2-4; D not resolved. CDR1 and CDR2 from the germline V gene are MGHRA and YSYEKL. The germline V and J ends were trimmed by 6 bases and 1 base, with 13 bases remaining between them. The CDR3 is 15 amino acids. The CDR3 DNA reads as TGCGCCAGCAGTCAGGATGCTGTCGCCAAAAACATTCAGTACTCC. Residues: CASSQDAVAKNIQYS.

Comment on this clonotype: This may be a read error, as it is one base from a much larger clone. The chain links TRBV6-5 to TRBJ2-7, with D possibly being TRBD1 (5 bases). Trimming removed 7 bases from V and 4 bases from J, with 14 bases in between. The CDR3 has 13 amino acids. Germline values: CDR1 MNHEY, CDR2 SVGAGI. This CDR3 reads CASTVWGGYEQYF. Here the CDR3 DNA reads TGTGCCAGCACCGTCTGGGGCGGTTACGAGCAGTACTTC.

Regarding this clonotype: Its ends do not fully match the called genes, so a read error is possible. The genes are TRBV29-1 and TRBJ2-7; D is unclear. This CDR3 spans 12 amino acids. Germline lookup yields CDR1 SQVTM and CDR2 ANQGSEA. The CDR3 spells CNVVSHQYEQYF. CDR3 bases: TGCAACGTTGTATCACACCAATATGAGCAGTACTTC.

This clonotype was counted at least ten times. CDR3 sequence (DNA): TGTGCCAGCAGCCAACAGCGCGGGGGCTCCTACGAGCAGTACTTC. Its protein product is CASSQQRGGSYEQYF. The chain uses TRBV4-2 and TRBJ2-7; 7 bases line up with TRBD2. Germline CDR1 is LGHNA and CDR2 is YNFKEQ. V shed 2 bases, J shed 0 bases, and the junction held 4 bases outside the gene matches. The CDR3 runs to 15 residues.